Sequencing of this TCR beta chain was carried out in a study of blood T cells in healthy people across ages. The authors ran a second PCR of about 7 to 11 cycles using a sample-barcoded 5' primer and a J-beta primer mix. MiXCR, applied by TCRdb to the 5' RACE reads, yields one record per CDR3 protein. This sample has about a million distinct CDR3 sequences, with 45% to 60% found just once. Staff drew around 10 milliliters of peripheral blood from each donor. Each sample provided at least 5.5 micrograms of extracted total RNA. The V end was cut by 7 bases, the J end by 0 bases, with 12 bases between. Germline CDR1 SGHTA, CDR2 FQGNSA. The CDR3 sequence is 14 residues long.

The V call is TRBV7-2, the J call TRBJ2-5, with a possible D match to TRBD1 (5 bases). The receptor was isolated from a woman aged 60-75 years in good health. The sample consisted of blood. The CDR3 region has the DNA TGTGCCAGCACCAAAGACAGAAACCAAGAGACCCAGTACTTC. Its translation is CASTKDRNQETQYF.